Listed below are T cell receptor beta chains from one sample, sequenced in a study of T cell repertoires in cytomegalovirus infection. MiXCR was run by TCRdb on the reads, yielding one entry per CDR3 protein. The repertoire holds some 700,000 distinct CDR3 sequences, with approximately 40% as singletons. Sequencing was done on a sample of PBMCs. The source is a human donor in good health (CMV status not recorded). Some clones in this sample may be carry-over from other donors' samples. Each CDR3 is given with its conserved first and last residue. Fields, in order: D gene, clone size, V gene, J gene, CDR3 protein, CDR3 DNA. D genes are given only for firm matches. Rows may omit the clone size; those that give it use once, few, many or a size class.

TRBD2	NA	TRBV7-2	TRBJ2-7	CASSLSSLRLAGSYEQYF	TGTGCCAGCAGCTTATCTTCCCTTCGGCTAGCGGGATCCTACGAGCAGTACTTC
NA	many	TRBV7-2	TRBJ2-2	CASSFTSQLNTGELFF	TGTGCCAGCAGCTTCACATCCCAGCTTAACACCGGGGAGCTGTTTTTT
NA	once	TRBV20-1	TRBJ1-3	CSARGTPSGNTIYF	TGCAGTGCCCGAGGGACGCCGAGCGGAAACACCATATATTTT
NA	NA	TRBV27	TRBJ1-6	CASSFSKTRLNSPLHF	TGTGCCAGCAGTTTCTCTAAGACGCGGTTGAATTCACCCCTCCACTTT
NA	NA	TRBV3-2	TRBJ2-1	CASSQGHRNEQFF	TGTGCCAGCAGCCAAGGCCATAGAAATGAGCAGTTTTTC
TRBD1	many	TRBV7-9	TRBJ1-1	CASSLLQGAGTEAFF	TGTGCCAGCAGCCTTTTACAGGGGGCAGGCACTGAAGCTTTCTTT
NA	few	TRBV19	TRBJ2-5	CASPLQETQYF	TGTGCCAGCCCGCTCCAAGAGACCCAGTACTTC
TRBD1	many	TRBV7-2	TRBJ2-7	CASSSRDREFDEQYF	TGTGCCAGCAGCTCCCGGGACAGGGAGTTCGACGAGCAGTACTTC
TRBD2	many	TRBV7-2	TRBJ2-3	CASSLRASGRYQSTDTQYF	TGTGCCAGCAGCTTACGAGCTAGCGGGAGGTACCAAAGCACAGATACGCAGTATTTT
TRBD1	once	TRBV28	TRBJ1-5	CASSFQGTGGSGPQHF	TGTGCCAGCAGTTTTCAAGGGACAGGCGGCTCGGGGCCCCAGCATTTT
TRBD1	few	TRBV24-1	TRBJ1-1	CATSDRGQGATEAFF	TGTGCCACCAGTGATCGGGGACAGGGGGCGACTGAAGCTTTCTTT
NA	NA	TRBV28	TRBJ1-6	CASSPRVRANSPLHF	TGTGCCAGCAGTCCCCGGGTCCGGGCAAATTCACCCCTCCACTTT
NA	few	TRBV10-3	TRBJ2-5	CAVLIVSGGQETQYF	TGTGCCGTCCTTATCGTTAGCGGAGGCCAAGAGACCCAGTACTTC
NA	once	TRBV27	TRBJ2-3	CASSRTANTDTQYF	TGTGCCAGCAGTAGGACAGCCAACACAGATACGCAGTATTTT
NA	many	TRBV28	TRBJ2-1	CASSYGGYNEQFF	TGTGCCAGCAGTTACGGGGGCTACAATGAGCAGTTCTTC
NA	few	TRBV10-3	TRBJ1-3	CAISESSPGSSSGNTIYF	TGTGCCATCAGTGAGTCGTCCCCAGGGAGCAGCTCTGGAAACACCATATATTTT
NA	NA	TRBV5-3	TRBJ1-1	CARSLTPGITEAFF	TGTGCCAGAAGCTTGACTCCAGGGATCACTGAAGCTTTCTTT
NA	NA	TRBV6-8	TRBJ2-4	CASSYSRGLDIQYF	TGTGCCAGCAGTTACTCGAGAGGGTTGGACATTCAGTACTTC
TRBD1	NA	TRBV28	TRBJ1-1	CASVNIRGRVTEAFF	TGTGCCAGCGTAAACATCAGGGGGCGAGTCACTGAAGCTTTCTTT
NA	few	TRBV7-3	TRBJ1-2	CASSPGTEGYGYTF	TGTGCCAGCAGCCCCGGGACCGAGGGCTATGGCTACACCTTC